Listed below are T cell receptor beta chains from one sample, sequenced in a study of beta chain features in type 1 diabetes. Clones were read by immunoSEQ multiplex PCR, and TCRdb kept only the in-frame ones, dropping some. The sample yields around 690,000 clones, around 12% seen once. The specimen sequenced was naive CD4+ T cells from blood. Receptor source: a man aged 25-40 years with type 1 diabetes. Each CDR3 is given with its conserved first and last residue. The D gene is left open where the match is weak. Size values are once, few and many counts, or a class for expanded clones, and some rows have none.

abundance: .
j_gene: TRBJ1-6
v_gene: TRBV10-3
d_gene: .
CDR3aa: CAISGVSGGISGSPLHF
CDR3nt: TGTGCCATCAGTGGGGTGTCGGGGGGCATCTCGGGTTCACCCCTCCACTTT

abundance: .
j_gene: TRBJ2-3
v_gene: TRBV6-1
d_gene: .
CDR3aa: CASSERVGDTQYF
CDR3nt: TGTGCCAGCAGTGAACGAGTCGGAGATACGCAGTATTTT

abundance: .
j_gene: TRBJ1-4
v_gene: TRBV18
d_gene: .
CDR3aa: CASSPQSTGGEKLFF
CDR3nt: TGTGCCAGCTCACCACAGTCTACAGGTGGCGAAAAACTGTTTTTT

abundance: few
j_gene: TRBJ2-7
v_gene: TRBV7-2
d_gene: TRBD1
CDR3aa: CASSLNRGGTGTNEQYF
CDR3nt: TGTGCCAGCAGCTTAAACAGGGGAGGGACAGGGACGAACGAGCAGTACTTC

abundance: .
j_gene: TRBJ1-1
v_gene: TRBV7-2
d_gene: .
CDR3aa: CASSLGWNTEAFF
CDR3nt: TGTGCCAGCAGCTTAGGATGGAACACTGAAGCTTTCTTT

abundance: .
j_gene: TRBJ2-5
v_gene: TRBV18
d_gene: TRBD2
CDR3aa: CASSPRGNGGKSETQYF
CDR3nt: TGTGCCAGCTCACCCCGAGGTAACGGGGGGAAGTCTGAGACCCAGTACTTC

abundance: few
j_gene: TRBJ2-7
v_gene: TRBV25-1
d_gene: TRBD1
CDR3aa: CASSAGTGRGQYF
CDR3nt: TGTGCCAGCAGTGCCGGGACAGGCCGTGGGCAGTACTTC

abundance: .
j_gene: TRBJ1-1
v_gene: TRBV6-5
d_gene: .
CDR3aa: CASSYSGTGDIF
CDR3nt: TGTGCCAGCAGTTACTCCGGGACGGGGGACATCTTT

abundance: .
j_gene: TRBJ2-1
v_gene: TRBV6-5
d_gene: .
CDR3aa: CASSLGGLSYNEQFF
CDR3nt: TGTGCCAGCAGCTTGGGCGGGCTCTCCTACAATGAGCAGTTCTTC

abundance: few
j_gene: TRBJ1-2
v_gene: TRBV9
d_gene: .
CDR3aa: CASSVGVAYGYTF
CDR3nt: TGTGCCAGCAGCGTAGGTGTCGCCTATGGCTACACCTTC

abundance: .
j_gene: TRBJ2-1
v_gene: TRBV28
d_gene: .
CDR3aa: CASSLTGISYNEQFF
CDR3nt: TGTGCCAGCAGCCTAACAGGGATCTCCTACAATGAGCAGTTCTTC

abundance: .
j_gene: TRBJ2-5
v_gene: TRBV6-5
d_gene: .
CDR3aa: CASSYQRQPRETQYF
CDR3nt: TGTGCCAGCAGTTACCAGCGACAGCCCCGGGAGACCCAGTACTTC

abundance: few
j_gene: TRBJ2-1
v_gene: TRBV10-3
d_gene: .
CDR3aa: CATGSELPSEQFF
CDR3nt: TGTGCCACCGGGTCGGAGCTTCCTAGTGAGCAGTTCTTC

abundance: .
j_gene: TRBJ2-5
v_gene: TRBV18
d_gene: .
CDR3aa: CASSPGGAQETQYF
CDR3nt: TGTGCCAGCTCACCAGGAGGGGCTCAAGAGACCCAGTACTTC

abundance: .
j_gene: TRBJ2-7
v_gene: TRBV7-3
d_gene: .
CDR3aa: CASSRSSRDEQYF
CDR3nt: TGTGCCAGCAGCCGAAGTTCCCGGGACGAGCAGTACTTC

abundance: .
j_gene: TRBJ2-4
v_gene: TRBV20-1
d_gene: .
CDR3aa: CSVGTANIQYF
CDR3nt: TGCAGTGTTGGGACTGCAAACATTCAGTACTTC

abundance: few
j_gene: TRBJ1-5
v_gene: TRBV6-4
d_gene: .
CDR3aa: CASSLQRGNQPQHF
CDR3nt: TGTGCCAGCAGTCTTCAGCGAGGGAATCAGCCCCAGCATTTT

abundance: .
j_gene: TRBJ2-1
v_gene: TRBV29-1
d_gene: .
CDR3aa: CSVCRDSGSNEQFF
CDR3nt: TGCAGCGTATGCCGGGACAGCGGGTCCAATGAGCAGTTCTTC

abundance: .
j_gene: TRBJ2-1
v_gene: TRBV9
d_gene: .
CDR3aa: CASSLRDNSYNEQFF
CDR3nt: TGTGCCAGCAGCCTCCGGGACAACTCCTACAATGAGCAGTTCTTC

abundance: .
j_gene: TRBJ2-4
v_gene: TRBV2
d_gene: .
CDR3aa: CASSEGLRLAKNIQYF
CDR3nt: TGTGCCAGCAGTGAAGGTTTAAGGCTAGCCAAAAACATTCAGTACTTC

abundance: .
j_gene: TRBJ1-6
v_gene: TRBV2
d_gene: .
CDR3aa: CASRGYGGTPLHF
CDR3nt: TGTGCCAGCAGGGGGTATGGTGGTACGCCCCTCCACTTT

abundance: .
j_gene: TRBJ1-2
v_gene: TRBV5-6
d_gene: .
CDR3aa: CASTFNRPSYGYTF
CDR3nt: TGTGCCAGCACCTTCAACAGGCCTTCCTATGGCTACACCTTC

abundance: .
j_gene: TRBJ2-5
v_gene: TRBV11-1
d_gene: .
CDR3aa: CASSPRGSETQYF
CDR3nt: TGTGCCAGCAGCCCCAGGGGATCAGAGACCCAGTACTTC

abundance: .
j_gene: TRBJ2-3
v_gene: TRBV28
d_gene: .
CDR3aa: CASSLRAEGTDTQYF
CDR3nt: TGTGCCAGCAGTTTACGGGCGGAAGGCACAGATACGCAGTATTTT

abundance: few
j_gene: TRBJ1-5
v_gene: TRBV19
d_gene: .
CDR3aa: CASTIGGNQPQHF
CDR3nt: TGTGCCAGTACCATAGGGGGGAATCAGCCCCAGCATTTT

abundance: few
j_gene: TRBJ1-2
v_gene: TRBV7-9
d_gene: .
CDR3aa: CASSSGNYGYTF
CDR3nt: TGTGCCAGCAGCTCGGGGAACTATGGCTACACCTTC

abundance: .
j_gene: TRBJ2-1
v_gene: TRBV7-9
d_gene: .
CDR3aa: CASSISRPQSYNEQFF
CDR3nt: TGTGCCAGCAGTATCAGTCGTCCCCAGTCCTACAATGAGCAGTTCTTC

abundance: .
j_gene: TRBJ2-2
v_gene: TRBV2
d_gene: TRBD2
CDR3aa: CATTKFSGGNTGELFF
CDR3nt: TGTGCCACCACGAAATTTAGCGGGGGCAACACCGGGGAGCTGTTTTTT

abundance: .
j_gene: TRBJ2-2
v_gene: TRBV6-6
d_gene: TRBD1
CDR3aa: CASSSGTGVTGELFF
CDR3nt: TGTGCCAGCAGCTCCGGGACAGGGGTCACCGGGGAGCTGTTTTTT

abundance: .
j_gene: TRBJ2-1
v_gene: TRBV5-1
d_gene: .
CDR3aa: CASSLGQPNSNEQFF
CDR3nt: TGCGCCAGCAGCTTGGGACAGCCCAACTCCAATGAGCAGTTCTTC

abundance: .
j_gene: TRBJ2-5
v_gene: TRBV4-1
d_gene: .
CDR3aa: CASSQDPSPTDRLQETQYF
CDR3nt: TGCGCCAGCAGCCAAGACCCCTCGCCAACGGACAGACTTCAAGAGACCCAGTACTTC

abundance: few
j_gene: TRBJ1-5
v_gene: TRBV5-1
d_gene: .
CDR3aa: CASSLGTSSNQPQHF
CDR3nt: TGCGCCAGCAGCTTGGGGACCTCTAGCAATCAGCCCCAGCATTTT

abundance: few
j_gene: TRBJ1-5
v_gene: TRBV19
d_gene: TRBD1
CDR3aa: CASTPTGGGQPQHF
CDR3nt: TGTGCCAGTACTCCTACAGGGGGCGGTCAGCCCCAGCATTTT

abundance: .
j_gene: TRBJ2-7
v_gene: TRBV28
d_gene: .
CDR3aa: CASSLTGPYEQYF
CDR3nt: TGTGCCAGCAGTTTGACAGGTCCCTACGAGCAGTACTTC

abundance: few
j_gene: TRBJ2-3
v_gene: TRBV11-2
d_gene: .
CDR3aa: CASSLGQATDTQYF
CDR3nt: TGTGCCAGCAGCTTAGGACAGGCCACAGATACGCAGTATTTT

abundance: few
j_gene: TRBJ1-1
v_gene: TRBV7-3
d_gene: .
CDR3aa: CASSLRGNTEAFF
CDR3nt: TGTGCCAGCAGCTTAAGAGGGAACACTGAAGCTTTCTTT

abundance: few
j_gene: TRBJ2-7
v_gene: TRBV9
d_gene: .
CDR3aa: CASSPQTVSYEQYF
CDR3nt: TGTGCCAGCAGCCCTCAAACAGTCTCCTACGAGCAGTACTTC

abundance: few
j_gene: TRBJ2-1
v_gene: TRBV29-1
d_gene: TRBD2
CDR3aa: CSVRPGLAGGYNEQFF
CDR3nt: TGCAGCGTTCGTCCGGGACTAGCGGGGGGATACAATGAGCAGTTCTTC

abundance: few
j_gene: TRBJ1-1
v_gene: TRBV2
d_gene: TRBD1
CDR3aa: CASSEQGAHEAFF
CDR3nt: TGTGCCAGCAGTGAACAGGGGGCTCATGAAGCTTTCTTT

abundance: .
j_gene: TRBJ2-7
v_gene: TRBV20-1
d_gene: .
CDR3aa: CSAREDGEVYF
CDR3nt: TGCAGTGCTAGAGAGGACGGGGAGGTGTACTTC

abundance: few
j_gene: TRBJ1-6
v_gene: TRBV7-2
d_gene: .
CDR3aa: CASSKTSQGHGNSPLHF
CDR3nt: TGTGCCAGCAGCAAAACCTCTCAAGGACATGGGAATTCACCCCTCCACTTT

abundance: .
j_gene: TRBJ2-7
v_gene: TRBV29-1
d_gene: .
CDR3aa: CSVDRVGSYEQYF
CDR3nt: TGCAGCGTTGACAGGGTAGGATCCTACGAGCAGTACTTC

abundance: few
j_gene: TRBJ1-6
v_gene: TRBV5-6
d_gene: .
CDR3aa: CASGNRDYNSPLHF
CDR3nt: TGTGCCAGCGGTAACAGGGATTATAATTCACCCCTCCACTTT

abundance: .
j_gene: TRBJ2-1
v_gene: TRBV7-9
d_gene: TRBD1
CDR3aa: CASSLTGQGAGGNEQFF
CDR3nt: TGTGCCAGCAGCTTGACGGGACAGGGGGCCGGAGGCAATGAGCAGTTCTTC

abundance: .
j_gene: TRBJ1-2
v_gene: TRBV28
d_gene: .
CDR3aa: CASSLTTGGYTF
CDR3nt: TGTGCCAGCAGTTTGACTACTGGAGGCTACACCTTC

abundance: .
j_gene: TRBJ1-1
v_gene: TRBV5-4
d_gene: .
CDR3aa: CASSSRDLNTEAFF
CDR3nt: TGTGCCAGCAGCTCCCGGGACCTCAACACTGAAGCTTTCTTT

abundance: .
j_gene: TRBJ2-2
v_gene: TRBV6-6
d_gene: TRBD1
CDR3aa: CASSYPGQANTGELFF
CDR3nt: TGTGCCAGCAGTTACCCGGGACAGGCTAACACCGGGGAGCTGTTTTTT

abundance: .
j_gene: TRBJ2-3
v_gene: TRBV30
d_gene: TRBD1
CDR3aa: CAWSNSPGQSTDTQYF
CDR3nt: TGTGCCTGGAGTAATTCTCCGGGACAGAGCACAGATACGCAGTATTTT

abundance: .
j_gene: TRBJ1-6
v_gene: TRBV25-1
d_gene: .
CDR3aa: CASSANRGTGNSPLHF
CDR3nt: TGTGCCAGCAGTGCCAACAGAGGGACGGGCAATTCACCCCTCCACTTT

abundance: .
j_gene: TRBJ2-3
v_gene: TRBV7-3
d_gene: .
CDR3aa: CASSAFSSTGGTDTQYF
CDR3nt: TGTGCCAGCAGCGCATTTTCTAGCACGGGAGGCACAGATACGCAGTATTTT

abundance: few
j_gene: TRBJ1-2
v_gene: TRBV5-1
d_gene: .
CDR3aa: CASSTTIQGGYTF
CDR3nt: TGCGCCAGCAGCACAACCATTCAGGGCGGCTACACCTTC

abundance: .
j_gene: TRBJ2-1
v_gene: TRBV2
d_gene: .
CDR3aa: CASSAFSNEQFF
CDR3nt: TGTGCCAGCAGTGCTTTTAGCAATGAGCAGTTCTTC

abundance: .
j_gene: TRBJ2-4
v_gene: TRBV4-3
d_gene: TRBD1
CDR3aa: CASSQEHRGENIQYF
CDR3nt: TGCGCCAGCAGCCAAGAACACAGGGGCGAAAACATTCAGTACTTC

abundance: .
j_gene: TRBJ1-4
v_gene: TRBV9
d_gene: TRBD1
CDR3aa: CASSTGTGANEKLFF
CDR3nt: TGTGCCAGCAGCACTGGGACAGGGGCGAATGAAAAACTGTTTTTT

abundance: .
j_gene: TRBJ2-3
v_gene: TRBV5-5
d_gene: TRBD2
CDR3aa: CASSLVLAGETDTQYF
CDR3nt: TGTGCCAGCAGCTTGGTACTAGCGGGGGAGACAGATACGCAGTATTTT

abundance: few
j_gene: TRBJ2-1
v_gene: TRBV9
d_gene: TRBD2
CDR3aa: CASSARLTSGVYNEQFF
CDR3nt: TGTGCCAGCAGCGCCCGTCTAACTAGCGGGGTATACAATGAGCAGTTCTTC

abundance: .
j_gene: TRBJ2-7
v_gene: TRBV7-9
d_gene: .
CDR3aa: CASSSGLREQYF
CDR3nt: TGTGCCAGCAGCTCAGGGTTGCGGGAGCAGTACTTC

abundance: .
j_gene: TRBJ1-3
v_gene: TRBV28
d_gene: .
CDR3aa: CASSLPGARNTIYF
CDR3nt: TGTGCCAGCAGTTTACCGGGGGCGAGGAACACCATATATTTT

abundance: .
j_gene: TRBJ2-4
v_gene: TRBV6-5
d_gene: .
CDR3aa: CASRHSGTRKNIQYF
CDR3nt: TGTGCCAGCAGACACTCCGGGACACGGAAAAACATTCAGTACTTC